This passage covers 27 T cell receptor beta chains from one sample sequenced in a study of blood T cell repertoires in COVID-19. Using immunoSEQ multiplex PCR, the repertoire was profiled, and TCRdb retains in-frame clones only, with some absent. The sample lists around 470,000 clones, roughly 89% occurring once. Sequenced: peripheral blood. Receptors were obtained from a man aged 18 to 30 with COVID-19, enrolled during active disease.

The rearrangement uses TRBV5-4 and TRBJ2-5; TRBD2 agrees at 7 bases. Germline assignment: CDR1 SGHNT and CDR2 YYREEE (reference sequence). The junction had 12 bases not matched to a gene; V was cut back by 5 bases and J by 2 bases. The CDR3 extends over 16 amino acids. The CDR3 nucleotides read TGTGCCAGCAGTTCCGAGACGGGCGGGGGTCAAGAGACCCAGTACTTC. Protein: CASSSETGGGQETQYF.

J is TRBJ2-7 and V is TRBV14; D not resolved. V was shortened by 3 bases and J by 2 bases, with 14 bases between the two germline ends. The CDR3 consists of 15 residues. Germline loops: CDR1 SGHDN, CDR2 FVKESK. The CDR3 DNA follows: TGTGCCAGCAGCCACACAGACAATCTTCCCTACGAGCAGTACTTC. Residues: CASSHTDNLPYEQYF.

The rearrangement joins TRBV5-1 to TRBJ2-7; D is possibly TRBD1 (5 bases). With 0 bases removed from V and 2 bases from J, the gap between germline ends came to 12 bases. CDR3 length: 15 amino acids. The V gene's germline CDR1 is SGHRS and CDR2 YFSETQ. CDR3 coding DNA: TGCGCCAGCAGCTTGGAATCTGACAGAACCTACGAGCAGTACTTC. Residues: CASSLESDRTYEQYF.

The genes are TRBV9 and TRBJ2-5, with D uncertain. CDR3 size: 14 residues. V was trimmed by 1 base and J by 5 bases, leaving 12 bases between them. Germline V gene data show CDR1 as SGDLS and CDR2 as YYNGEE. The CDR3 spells CASSVTPESETQYF. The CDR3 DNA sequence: TGTGCCAGCAGCGTAACGCCGGAGTCGGAGACCCAGTACTTC.

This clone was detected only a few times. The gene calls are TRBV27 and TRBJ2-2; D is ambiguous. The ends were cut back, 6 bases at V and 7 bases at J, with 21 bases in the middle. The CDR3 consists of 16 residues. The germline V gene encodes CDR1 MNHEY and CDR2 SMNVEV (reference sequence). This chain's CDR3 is CASSFKVQLEHGELFF. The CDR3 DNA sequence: TGTGCCAGCAGCTTTAAGGTACAGCTGGAACACGGGGAGCTGTTTTTT.

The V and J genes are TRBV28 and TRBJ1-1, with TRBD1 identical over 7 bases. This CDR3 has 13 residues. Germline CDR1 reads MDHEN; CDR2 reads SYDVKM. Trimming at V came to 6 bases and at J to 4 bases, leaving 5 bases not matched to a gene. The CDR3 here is CASRLPGGTEAFF. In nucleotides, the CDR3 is TGTGCCAGCAGGCTCCCAGGGGGCACTGAAGCTTTCTTT.

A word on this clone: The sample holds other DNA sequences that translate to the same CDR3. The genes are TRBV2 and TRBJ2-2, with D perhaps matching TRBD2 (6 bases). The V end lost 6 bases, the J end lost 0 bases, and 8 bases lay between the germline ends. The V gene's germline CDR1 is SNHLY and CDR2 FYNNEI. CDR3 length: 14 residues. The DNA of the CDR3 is TGTGCCAGCAGAGGGGACTCGAACACCGGGGAGCTGTTTTTT. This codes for CASRGDSNTGELFF.

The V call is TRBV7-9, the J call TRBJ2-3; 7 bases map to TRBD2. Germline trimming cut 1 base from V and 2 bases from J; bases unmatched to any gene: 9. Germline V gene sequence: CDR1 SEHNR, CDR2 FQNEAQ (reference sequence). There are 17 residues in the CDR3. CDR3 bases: TGTGCCAGCAGCTTAGGGGTTCGTGGGAGGGTCACAGATACGCAGTATTTT. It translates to CASSLGVRGRVTDTQYF.

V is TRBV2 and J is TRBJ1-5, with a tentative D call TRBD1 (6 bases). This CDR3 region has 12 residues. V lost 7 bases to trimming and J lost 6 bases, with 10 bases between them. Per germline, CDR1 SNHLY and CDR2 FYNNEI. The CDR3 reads CASNQGTQPQHF. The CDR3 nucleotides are TGTGCCAGCAACCAGGGGACTCAGCCCCAGCATTTT.

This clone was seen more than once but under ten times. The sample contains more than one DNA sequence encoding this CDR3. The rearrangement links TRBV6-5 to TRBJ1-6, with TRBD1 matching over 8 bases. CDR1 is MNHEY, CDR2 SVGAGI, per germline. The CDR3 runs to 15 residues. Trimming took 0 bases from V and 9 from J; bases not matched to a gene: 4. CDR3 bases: TGTGCCAGCAGTTACTCCGGCAGGGGGCGTTCACCCCTCCACTTT. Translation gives CASSYSGRGRSPLHF.

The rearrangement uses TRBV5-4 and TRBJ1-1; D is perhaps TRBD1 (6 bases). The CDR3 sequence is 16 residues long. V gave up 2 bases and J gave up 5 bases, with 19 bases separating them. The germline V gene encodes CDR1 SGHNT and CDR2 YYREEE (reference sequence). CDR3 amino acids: CASSFPLDGGATEAFF. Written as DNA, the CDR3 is TGTGCCAGCAGCTTTCCTCTCGATGGGGGGGCGACTGAAGCTTTCTTT.

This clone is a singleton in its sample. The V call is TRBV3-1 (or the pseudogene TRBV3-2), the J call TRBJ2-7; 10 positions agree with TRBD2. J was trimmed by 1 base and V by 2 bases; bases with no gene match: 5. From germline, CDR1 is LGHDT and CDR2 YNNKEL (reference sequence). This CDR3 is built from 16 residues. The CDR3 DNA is TGTGCCAGCAGCCAAAAAAGCGGGAGGGTGTCCTACGAGCAGTACTTC. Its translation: CASSQKSGRVSYEQYF.

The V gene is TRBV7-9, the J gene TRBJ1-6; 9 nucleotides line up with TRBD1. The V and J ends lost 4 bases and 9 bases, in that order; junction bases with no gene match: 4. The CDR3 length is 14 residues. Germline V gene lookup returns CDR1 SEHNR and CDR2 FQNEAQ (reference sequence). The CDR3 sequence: CASSSGTGISPLHF. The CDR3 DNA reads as TGTGCCAGCAGCTCCGGGACAGGGATTTCACCCCTCCACTTT.

In DNA form, the CDR3 reads TGTGCCAGCAGCGTAGCTTGGAGCGGGGGGGCCCAAGAGACCCAGTACTTC. It encodes CASSVAWSGGAQETQYF. This chain uses TRBV9 with TRBJ2-5, with 10 positions matching TRBD2. The V gene end was trimmed by 0 bases and the J gene end by 1 base; junction bases not matched to a gene: 6. The CDR3 runs to 17 residues. From germline, CDR1 is SGDLS and CDR2 YYNGEE.

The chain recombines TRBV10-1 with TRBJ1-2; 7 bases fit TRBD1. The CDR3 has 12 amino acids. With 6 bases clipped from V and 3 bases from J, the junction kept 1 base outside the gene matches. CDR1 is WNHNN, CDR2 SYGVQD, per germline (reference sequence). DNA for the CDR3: TGCGCCAGCAGCCAGGGGGACTATGGCTACACCTTC. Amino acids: CASSQGDYGYTF.

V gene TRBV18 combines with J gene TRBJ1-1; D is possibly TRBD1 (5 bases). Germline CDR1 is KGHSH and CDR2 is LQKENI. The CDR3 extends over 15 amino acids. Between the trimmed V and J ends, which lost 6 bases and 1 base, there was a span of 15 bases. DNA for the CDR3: TGTGCCAGCTCGCCCGCCGCAACAGGGAACACTGAAGCTTTCTTT. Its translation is CASSPAATGNTEAFF.

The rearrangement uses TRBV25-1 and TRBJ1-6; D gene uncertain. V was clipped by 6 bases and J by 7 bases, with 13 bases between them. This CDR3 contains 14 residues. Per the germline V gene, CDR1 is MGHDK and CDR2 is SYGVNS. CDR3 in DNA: TGTGCCAGCAGGAGAGCGAGCGGGAATTCACCCCTCCACTTT. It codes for CASRRASGNSPLHF.

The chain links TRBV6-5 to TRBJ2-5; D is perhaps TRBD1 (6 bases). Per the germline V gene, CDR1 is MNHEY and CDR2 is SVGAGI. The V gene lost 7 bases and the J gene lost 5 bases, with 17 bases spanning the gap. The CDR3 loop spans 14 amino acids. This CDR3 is CASTEDSLGETQYF. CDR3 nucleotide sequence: TGTGCCAGCACCGAGGACAGCCTCGGGGAGACCCAGTACTTC.

CDR3 sequence reads: CASSWGGFTDTQYF. The CDR3 DNA is TGTGCCAGCAGTTGGGGGGGATTCACAGATACGCAGTATTTT. This chain links TRBV7-2 with TRBJ2-3; 7 nucleotides match TRBD2. V shed 6 bases, J shed 2 bases, and the junction held 5 bases outside the gene matches. This CDR3 is built from 14 residues. Germline V gene data show CDR1 as SGHTA and CDR2 as FQGNSA. Full variable domain (outside the CDR3, taken from reference TRBV7-2 and TRBJ2-3): GAGVSQSPSNKVTEKGKDVELRCDPISGHTALYWYRQSLGQGLEFLIYFQGNSAPDKSGLPSDRFSAERTGGSVSTLTIQRTQQEDSAVYLCASSWGGFTDTQYFGPGTRLTVL.

The CDR3 coding sequence is TGTGCCAGCAGCTTGGGACTAGCGGGAGGAAACCAAGAGACCCAGTACTTC. Translating gives CASSLGLAGGNQETQYF. This chain links TRBV11-3 with TRBJ2-5; 15 nucleotides match TRBD2. Per germline, CDR1 SGHNT and CDR2 YENEEA. The CDR3 spans 17 residues. Germline trimming cut 3 bases from V and 0 bases from J; bases unmatched to any gene: 2. Variable domain in full (rest from reference TRBV11-3 and TRBJ2-5): EAGVVQSPRYKIIEKKQPVAFWCNPISGHNTLYWYLQNLGQGPELLIRYENEEAVDDSQLPKDRFSAERLKGVDSTLKIQPAELGDSAVYLCASSLGLAGGNQETQYFGPGTRLLVL.

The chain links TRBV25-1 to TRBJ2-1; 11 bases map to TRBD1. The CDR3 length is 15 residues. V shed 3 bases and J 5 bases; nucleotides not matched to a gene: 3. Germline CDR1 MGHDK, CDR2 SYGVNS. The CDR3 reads CASSEGQGVDNEQFF. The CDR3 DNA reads TGTGCCAGCAGTGAGGGACAGGGGGTAGACAATGAGCAGTTCTTC.

Here the CDR3 DNA reads TGTGCCAGCAACAATTTGCAGGGGGTGGGTGAAAAACTGTTTTTT. Amino acids: CASNNLQGVGEKLFF. The chain carries TRBV7-2 and TRBJ1-4; 7 bases agree with TRBD1. Germline V gene lookup returns CDR1 SGHTA and CDR2 FQGNSA. Germline trimming cut 7 bases from V and 7 bases from J; bases unmatched to any gene: 12. The CDR3 covers 15 residues.

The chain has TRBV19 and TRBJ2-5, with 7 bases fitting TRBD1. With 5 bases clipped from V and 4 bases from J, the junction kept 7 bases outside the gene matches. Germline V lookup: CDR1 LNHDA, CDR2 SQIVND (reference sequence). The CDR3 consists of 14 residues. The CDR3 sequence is CASSRTGTRETQYF. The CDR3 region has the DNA TGTGCCAGTAGTCGGACAGGAACGCGAGAGACCCAGTACTTC.

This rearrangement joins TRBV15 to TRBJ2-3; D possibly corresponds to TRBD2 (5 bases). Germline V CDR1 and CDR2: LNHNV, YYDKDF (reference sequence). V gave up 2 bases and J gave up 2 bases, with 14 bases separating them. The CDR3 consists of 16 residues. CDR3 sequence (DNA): TGTGCCACCAGCAGACCCAGCGGCGGGTTCACAGATACGCAGTATTTT. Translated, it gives CATSRPSGGFTDTQYF.

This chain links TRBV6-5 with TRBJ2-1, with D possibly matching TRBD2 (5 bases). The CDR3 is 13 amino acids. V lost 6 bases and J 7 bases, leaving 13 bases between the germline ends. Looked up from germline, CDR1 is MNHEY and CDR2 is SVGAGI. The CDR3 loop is CASRAPPGNEQFF. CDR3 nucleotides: TGTGCCAGCAGAGCCCCGCCGGGGAATGAGCAGTTCTTC.

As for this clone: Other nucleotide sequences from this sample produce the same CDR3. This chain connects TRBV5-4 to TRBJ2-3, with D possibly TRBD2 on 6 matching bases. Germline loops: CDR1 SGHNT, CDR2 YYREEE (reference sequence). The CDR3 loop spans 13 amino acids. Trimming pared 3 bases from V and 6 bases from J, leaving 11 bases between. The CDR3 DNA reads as TGTGCCAGCAGCTCTCGGGGGTGGGATACGCAGTATTTT. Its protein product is CASSSRGWDTQYF.

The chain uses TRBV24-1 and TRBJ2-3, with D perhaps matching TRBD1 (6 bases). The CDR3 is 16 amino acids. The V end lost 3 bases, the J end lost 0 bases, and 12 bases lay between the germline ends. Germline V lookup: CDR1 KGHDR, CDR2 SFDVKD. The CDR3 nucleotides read TGTGCCACCAGTGATAGGGGGTCACGGAGCACAGATACGCAGTATTTT. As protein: CATSDRGSRSTDTQYF.